This T cell receptor (beta chain) was sequenced in a study of shared clonotypes between healthy human individuals. Naive CD8 cells lacked CD45RO, underwent positive selection for CCR7 and left out terminally differentiated effector memory CD45RA+ cells. All of the donors resided in Nashville, Tennessee, and each was a Caucasian adult. The CDR3 is 18 residues long. After removal of 3 bases from V and 3 bases from J, the junction contained 17 bases not matched to a gene. Per the germline V gene, CDR1 is SGHVS and CDR2 is FQNEAQ. Libraries were prepared by immunoSEQ multiplex PCR; TCRdb keeps only in-frame clonotypes and omits some of them. The sample lists about 2.1 million clones; 90% to 95% were seen once.

The V gene is TRBV7-8, the J gene TRBJ2-7, with 7 bases that match TRBD2. The sequenced material came from naive CD8+ T cells from PBMCs. This TCR was recovered from a man aged 18 to 30 in good health. Some clones in this sample may be carry-over from other donors' samples. This chain's CDR3 is CASSLVLAGADLNYEQYF. The CDR3 bases are TGTGCCAGCAGCTTGGTTCTCGCGGGAGCCGACCTTAACTACGAGCAGTACTTC.